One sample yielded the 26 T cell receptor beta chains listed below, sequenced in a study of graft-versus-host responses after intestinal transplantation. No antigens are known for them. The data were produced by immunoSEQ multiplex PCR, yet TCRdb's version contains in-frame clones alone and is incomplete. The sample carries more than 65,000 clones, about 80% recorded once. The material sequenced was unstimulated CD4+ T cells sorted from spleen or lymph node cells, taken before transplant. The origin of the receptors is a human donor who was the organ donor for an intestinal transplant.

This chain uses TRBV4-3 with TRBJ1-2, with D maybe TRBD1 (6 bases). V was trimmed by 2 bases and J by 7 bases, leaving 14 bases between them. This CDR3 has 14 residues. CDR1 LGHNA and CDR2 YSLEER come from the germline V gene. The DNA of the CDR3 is TGCGCCAGCAGCCAAATGACAGGAATGGCTGGCTACACCTTC. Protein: CASSQMTGMAGYTF.

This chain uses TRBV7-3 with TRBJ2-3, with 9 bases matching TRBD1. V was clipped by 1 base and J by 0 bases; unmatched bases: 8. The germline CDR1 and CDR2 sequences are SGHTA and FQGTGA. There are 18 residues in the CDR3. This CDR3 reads CASSLNPRDRVSTDTQYF. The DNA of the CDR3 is TGTGCCAGCAGCTTAAACCCCCGGGACAGGGTTAGCACAGATACGCAGTATTTT.

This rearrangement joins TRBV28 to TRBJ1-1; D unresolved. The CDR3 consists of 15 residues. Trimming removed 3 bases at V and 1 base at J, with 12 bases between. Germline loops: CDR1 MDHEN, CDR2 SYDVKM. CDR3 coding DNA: TGTGCCAGCAGTTTTCCCAACCTAGGGAACACTGAAGCTTTCTTT. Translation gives CASSFPNLGNTEAFF.

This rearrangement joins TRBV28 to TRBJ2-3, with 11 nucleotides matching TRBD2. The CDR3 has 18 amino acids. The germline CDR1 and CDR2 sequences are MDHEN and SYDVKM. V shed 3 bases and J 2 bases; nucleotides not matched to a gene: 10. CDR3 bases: TGTGCCAGCAGTTTGTCTTCGATAGCGGGGGGGACCACAGATACGCAGTATTTT. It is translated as CASSLSSIAGGTTDTQYF.

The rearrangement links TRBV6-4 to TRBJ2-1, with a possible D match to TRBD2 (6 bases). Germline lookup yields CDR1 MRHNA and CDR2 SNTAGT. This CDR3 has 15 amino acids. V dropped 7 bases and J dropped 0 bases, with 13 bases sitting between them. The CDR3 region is CASIRRGLSYNEQFF. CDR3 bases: TGTGCCAGCATCCGAAGGGGACTCTCCTACAATGAGCAGTTCTTC.

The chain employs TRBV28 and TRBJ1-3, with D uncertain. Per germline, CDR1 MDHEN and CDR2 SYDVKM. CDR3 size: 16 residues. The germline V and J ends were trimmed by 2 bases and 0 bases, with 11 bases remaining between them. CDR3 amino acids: CASSLPPNLSGNTIYF. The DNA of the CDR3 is TGTGCCAGCAGTTTACCCCCTAATCTCTCTGGAAACACCATATATTTT.

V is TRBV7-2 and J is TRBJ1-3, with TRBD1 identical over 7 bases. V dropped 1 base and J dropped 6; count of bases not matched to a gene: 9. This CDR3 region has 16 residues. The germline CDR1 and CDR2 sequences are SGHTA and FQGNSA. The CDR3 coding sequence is TGTGCCAGCAGCTTAGGGTCCCCCGGGACAGTAAACACCATATATTTT. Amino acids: CASSLGSPGTVNTIYF.

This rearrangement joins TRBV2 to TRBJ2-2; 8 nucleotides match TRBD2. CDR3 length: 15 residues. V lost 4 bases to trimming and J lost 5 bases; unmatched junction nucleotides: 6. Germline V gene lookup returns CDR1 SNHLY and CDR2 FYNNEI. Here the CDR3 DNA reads TGTGCCAGCAGTGGGTTAGCGGGGCCTACCGGGGAGCTGTTTTTT. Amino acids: CASSGLAGPTGELFF.

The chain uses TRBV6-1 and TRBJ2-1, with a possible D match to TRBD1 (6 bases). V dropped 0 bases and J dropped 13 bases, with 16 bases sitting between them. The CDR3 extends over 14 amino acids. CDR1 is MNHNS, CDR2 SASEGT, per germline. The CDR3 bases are TGTGCCAGCAGTGAAGCTGGTGGAACAGGGAGACAGTTCTTC. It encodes CASSEAGGTGRQFF.

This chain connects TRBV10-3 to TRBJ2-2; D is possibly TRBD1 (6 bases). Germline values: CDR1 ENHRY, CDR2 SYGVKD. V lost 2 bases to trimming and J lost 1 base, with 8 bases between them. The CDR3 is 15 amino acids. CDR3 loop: CAISEPTGNTGELFF. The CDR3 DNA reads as TGTGCCATCAGTGAGCCGACAGGGAACACCGGGGAGCTGTTTTTT.

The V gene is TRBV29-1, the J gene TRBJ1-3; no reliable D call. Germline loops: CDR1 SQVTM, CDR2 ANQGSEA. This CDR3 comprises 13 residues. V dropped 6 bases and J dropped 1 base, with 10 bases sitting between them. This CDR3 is CSVLPGSGNTIYF. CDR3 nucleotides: TGCAGCGTATTGCCCGGGTCTGGAAACACCATATATTTT.

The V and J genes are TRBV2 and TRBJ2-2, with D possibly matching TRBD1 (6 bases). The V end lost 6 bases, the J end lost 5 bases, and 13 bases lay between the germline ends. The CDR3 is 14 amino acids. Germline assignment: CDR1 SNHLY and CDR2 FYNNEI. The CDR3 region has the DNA TGTGCCAGCAGGGGGTGGCAGGGGACCGGGGAGCTGTTTTTT. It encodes CASRGWQGTGELFF.

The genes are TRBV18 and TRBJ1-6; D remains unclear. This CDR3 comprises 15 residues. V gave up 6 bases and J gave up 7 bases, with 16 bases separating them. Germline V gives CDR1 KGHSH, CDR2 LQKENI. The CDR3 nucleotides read TGTGCCAGCTCCCCCGGGATCGGAGCAAATTCACCCCTCCACTTT. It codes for CASSPGIGANSPLHF. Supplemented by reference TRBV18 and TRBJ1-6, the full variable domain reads NAGVMQNPRHLVRRRGQEARLRCSPMKGHSHVYWYRQLPEEGLKFMVYLQKENIIDESGMPKERFSAEFPKEGPSILRIQQVVRGDSAAYFCASSPGIGANSPLHFGNGTRLTVT.

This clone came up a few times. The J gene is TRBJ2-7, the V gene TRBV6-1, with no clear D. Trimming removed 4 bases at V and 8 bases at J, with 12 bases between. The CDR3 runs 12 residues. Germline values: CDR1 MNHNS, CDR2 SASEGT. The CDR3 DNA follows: TGTGCCAGCAGTGCGGCAGGATTTCAGCAGTACGTC. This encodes CASSAAGFQQYV.

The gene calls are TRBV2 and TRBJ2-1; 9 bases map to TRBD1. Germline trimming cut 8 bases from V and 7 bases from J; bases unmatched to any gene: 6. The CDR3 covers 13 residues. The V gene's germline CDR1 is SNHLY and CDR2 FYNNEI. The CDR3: CASAGQGGNEQFF. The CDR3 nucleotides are TGTGCCAGCGCGGGACAGGGCGGTAATGAGCAGTTCTTC.

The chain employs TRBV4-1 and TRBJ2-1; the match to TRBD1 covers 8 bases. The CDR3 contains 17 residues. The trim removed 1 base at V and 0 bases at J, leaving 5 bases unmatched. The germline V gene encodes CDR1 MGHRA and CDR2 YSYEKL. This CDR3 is CASSQAETGGSYNEQFF. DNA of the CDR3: TGCGCCAGCAGCCAAGCGGAAACAGGGGGCTCCTACAATGAGCAGTTCTTC.

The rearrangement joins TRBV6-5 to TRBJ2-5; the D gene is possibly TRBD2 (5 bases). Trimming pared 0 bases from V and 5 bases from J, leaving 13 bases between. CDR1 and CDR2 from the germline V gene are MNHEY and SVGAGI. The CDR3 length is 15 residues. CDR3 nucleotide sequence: TGTGCCAGCAGTTACTCCCCACTAGTCCGGGAGACCCAGTACTTC. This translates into CASSYSPLVRETQYF.

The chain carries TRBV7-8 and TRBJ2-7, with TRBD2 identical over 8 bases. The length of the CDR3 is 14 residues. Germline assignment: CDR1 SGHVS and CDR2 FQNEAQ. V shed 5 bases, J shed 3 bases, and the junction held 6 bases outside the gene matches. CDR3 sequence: CASSLSGGHYEQYV. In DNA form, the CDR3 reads TGTGCCAGCAGCCTTTCGGGGGGGCACTACGAGCAGTACGTC.

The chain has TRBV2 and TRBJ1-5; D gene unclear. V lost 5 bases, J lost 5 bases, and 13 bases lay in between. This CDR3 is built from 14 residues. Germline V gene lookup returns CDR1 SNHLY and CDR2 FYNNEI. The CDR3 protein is CASSTDGSDQPQHF. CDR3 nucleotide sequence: TGTGCCAGCAGTACCGACGGAAGCGATCAGCCCCAGCATTTT.

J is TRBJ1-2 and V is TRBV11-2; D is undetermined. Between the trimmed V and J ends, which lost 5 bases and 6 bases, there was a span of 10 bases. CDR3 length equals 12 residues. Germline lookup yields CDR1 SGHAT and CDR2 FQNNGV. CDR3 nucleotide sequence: TGTGCCAGCAGCGCAGGCGCCGATGGCTACACCTTC. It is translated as CASSAGADGYTF.

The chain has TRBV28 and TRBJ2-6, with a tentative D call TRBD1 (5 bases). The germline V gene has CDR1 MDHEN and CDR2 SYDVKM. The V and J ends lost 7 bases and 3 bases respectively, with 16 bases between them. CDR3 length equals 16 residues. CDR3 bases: TGTGCCAGCACCCCTGGGGCCCGGTATGGGGCCAACGTCCTGACTTTC. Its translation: CASTPGARYGANVLTF.

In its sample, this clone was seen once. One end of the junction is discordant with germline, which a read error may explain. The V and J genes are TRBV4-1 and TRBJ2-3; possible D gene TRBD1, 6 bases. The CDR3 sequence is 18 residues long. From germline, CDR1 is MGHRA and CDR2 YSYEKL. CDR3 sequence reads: CASSQGPLFKDSKDTQYF. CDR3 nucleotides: TGCGCCAGCAGCCAAGGGCCCCTTTTCAAGGACAGCAAAGATACGCAGTATTTT.

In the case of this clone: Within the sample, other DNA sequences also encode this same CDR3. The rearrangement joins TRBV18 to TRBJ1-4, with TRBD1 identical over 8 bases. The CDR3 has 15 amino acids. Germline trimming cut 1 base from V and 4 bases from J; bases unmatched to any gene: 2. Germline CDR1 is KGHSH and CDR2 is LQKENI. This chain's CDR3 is CASSPRTGSNEKLFF. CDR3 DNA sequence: TGTGCCAGCTCACCACGGACAGGGAGTAATGAAAAACTGTTTTTT.

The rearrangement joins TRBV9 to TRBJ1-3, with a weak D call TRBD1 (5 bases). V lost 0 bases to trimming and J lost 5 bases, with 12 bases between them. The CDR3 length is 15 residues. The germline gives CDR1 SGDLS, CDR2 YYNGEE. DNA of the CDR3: TGTGCCAGCAGCGTAGCTCAGGGCAGAAGAAACACCATATATTTT. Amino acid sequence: CASSVAQGRRNTIYF.

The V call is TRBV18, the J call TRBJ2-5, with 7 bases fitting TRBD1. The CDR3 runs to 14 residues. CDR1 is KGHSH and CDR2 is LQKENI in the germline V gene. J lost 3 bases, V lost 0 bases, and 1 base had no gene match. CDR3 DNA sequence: TGTGCCAGCTCACCACCGGGACAGAAAGAGACCCAGTACTTC. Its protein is CASSPPGQKETQYF.

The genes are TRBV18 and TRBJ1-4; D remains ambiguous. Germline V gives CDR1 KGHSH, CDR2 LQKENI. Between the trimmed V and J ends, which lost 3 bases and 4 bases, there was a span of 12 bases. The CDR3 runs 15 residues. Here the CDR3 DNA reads TGTGCCAGCTCACCTAGGACTTCGAGTAATGAAAAACTGTTTTTT. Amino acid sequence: CASSPRTSSNEKLFF.